The 14 T cell receptor beta chains below all came from one sample that was sequenced in a study of CD8+CD57+ T cells in acquired aplastic anemia. Template material for TCR beta VDJ and CDR3 profiling consisted of genomic DNA. TCRdb processed the reads anew with MiXCR; each CDR3 protein has one entry. The repertoire includes hundreds of thousands of distinct CDR3 sequences, roughly 50% of them detected once, and less than 9.5% sits in the top ten. Sequenced: sorted CD4+, CD8+, or CD8+CD57+ T cells (not recorded which) from PBMCs. Receptors originate from a human donor with severe aplastic anemia or a healthy control (not recorded which).

V usage is TRBV5-1 and J usage is TRBJ2-7, with D possibly being TRBD2 (5 bases). Germline V gene sequence: CDR1 SGHRS, CDR2 YFSETQ. There are 15 residues in the CDR3. The ends were cut back, 2 bases at V and 7 bases at J, with 19 bases in the middle. As DNA, the CDR3 is TGCGCCAGCAGCTTACTAGGTCGGACTGGCGGAGAGCAGTACTTC. This sequence encodes CASSLLGRTGGEQYF.

A remark on this clonotype: A much larger clonotype is one base distant, so this may be a read error. The rearrangement joins TRBV6-6 to TRBJ2-5, with D perhaps TRBD2 (6 bases). CDR1 MNHNY and CDR2 SVGAGI come from the germline V gene (reference sequence). The CDR3 extends over 14 amino acids. Trimming took off 11 bases at V and 3 bases at J, with 19 bases between the two ends. The CDR3 DNA follows: TGTGCCCGCACCCAAGGGTGGGGGGAAGAGACCCAGTACTTC. It codes for CARTQGWGEETQYF.

The gene calls are TRBV10-3 and TRBJ2-3; D possibly uses TRBD1 or TRBD2 (7 bases each). The CDR3 has 12 residues. The V end was cut by 6 bases, the J end by 9 bases, with 13 bases between. Germline assignment: CDR1 ENHRY and CDR2 SYGVKD. This CDR3 is CAISQGGDTQYF. The CDR3 nucleotides are TGTGCCATCAGCCAGGGGGGGGACACGCAGTATTTT.

The chain couples TRBV7-2 to TRBJ2-1; D is unresolved. The V end lost 3 bases, the J end lost 6 bases, and 9 bases lay between the germline ends. CDR1 is SGHTA and CDR2 is FQGNSA in the germline V gene. The CDR3 spans 13 residues. The CDR3 bases are TGTGCCAGCAGCTTCGAGTTAGGCAATGAGCAGTTCTTC. Its translation is CASSFELGNEQFF. Full variable domain (rest looked up from reference TRBV7-2 and TRBJ2-1): GAGVSQSPSNKVTEKGKDVELRCDPISGHTALYWYRQSLGQGLEFLIYFQGNSAPDKSGLPSDRFSAERTGGSVSTLTIQRTQQEDSAVYLCASSFELGNEQFFGPGTRLTVL.

This chain uses TRBV7-2 with TRBJ1-2; weak D call: TRBD1 (6 bases). V shed 7 bases and J shed 5 bases, with 14 bases lying between them. Germline-derived CDR1 and CDR2 are SGHTA and FQGNSA. The CDR3 loop spans 13 amino acids. The CDR3 spells CASTPSGAYGYTF. The CDR3 nucleotides read TGTGCCAGCACCCCCTCAGGGGCTTATGGCTACACCTTC.

This clonotype was seen a few times. V is TRBV29-1 and J is TRBJ2-5; D ambiguous. Trimming removed 1 base from V and 4 bases from J, with 10 bases in between. The CDR3 runs to 13 residues. Germline lookup yields CDR1 SQVTM and CDR2 ANQGSEA. CDR3 in amino acids: CSVEGLSRETQYF. CDR3 nucleotide sequence: TGCAGCGTTGAAGGGCTCAGTCGAGAGACCCAGTACTTC.

Of note for this clonotype: At one of its ends the junction is not consistent with the germline gene, which may arise from a read error. This chain connects TRBV7-2 to TRBJ2-5; possible D gene TRBD2, 5 bases. Germline CDR1 and CDR2: SGHTA and FQGNSA. There are 15 residues in the CDR3. The CDR3 loop reads CASSNGKGVLENQYF. The DNA of the CDR3 is TGTGCCAGCAGTAACGGGAAAGGCGTACTGGAGAACCAGTACTTC.

This clonotype was picked up many times. The V and J genes are TRBV5-1 and TRBJ2-3, with 7 bases identical to TRBD1. The length of the CDR3 is 15 residues. Germline V CDR1 and CDR2: SGHRS, YFSETQ. V was pared by 0 bases and J by 4 bases, with 5 bases of the junction left unmatched. The DNA of the CDR3 is TGCGCCAGCAGCTTGGTAAGGGGGCGTTCAGATACGCAGTATTTT. Translation gives CASSLVRGRSDTQYF.

This clonotype was found a few times. This chain connects TRBV15 to TRBJ1-6; 8 nucleotides agree with TRBD1. CDR3 length: 18 amino acids. J was trimmed by 10 bases and V by 1 base; bases with no gene match: 15. Per the germline V gene, CDR1 is LNHNV and CDR2 is YYDKDF (reference sequence). The CDR3 reads CATSRGTRGREVGSPLHF. In DNA form, the CDR3 reads TGTGCCACCAGCAGAGGGACCAGGGGGCGCGAGGTGGGATCACCCCTCCACTTT.

This clonotype has ten or more counts. The rearrangement links TRBV6-6 to TRBJ2-2; tentatively, D is TRBD2 (6 bases). This CDR3 has 15 amino acids. Germline V lookup: CDR1 MNHNY, CDR2 SVGAGI (reference sequence). Trimming shortened V by 2 bases and J by 5 bases, and 12 bases separated the two germline ends. CDR3 protein: CASSYPLAGTGELFF. The CDR3, as DNA: TGTGCCAGCAGTTACCCTCTGGCGGGGACCGGGGAGCTGTTTTTT.

This clonotype was recorded at least ten times. The CDR3 is CASGLSGLPDEKLFF. CDR3 bases: TGTGCTAGTGGTTTATCGGGGCTGCCTGACGAAAAACTGTTTTTT. The rearrangement links TRBV12-5 to TRBJ1-4; TRBD1 is a possible D gene (5 bases). CDR3 size: 15 residues. Trimming stripped 3 bases from V and 8 bases from J, with 16 bases between. The germline V gene encodes CDR1 LGHNT and CDR2 FRNRAP.

This sequence joins TRBV28 and TRBJ1-2, with a tentative D call TRBD1 (6 bases). The CDR3 is made up of 16 amino acids. V dropped 8 bases and J dropped 4 bases, with 23 bases sitting between them. Germline loops: CDR1 MDHEN, CDR2 SYDVKM. Written as DNA, the CDR3 is TGTGCCAGCTGCCCCCCTACAGGGCTGCTAGGCTATGGCTACACCTTC. It encodes CASCPPTGLLGYGYTF.

The chain links TRBV5-1 to TRBJ1-3, with D perhaps TRBD1 (5 bases). Germline CDR1 SGHRS, CDR2 YFSETQ. The CDR3 sequence is 17 residues long. V lost 5 bases to trimming and J lost 0 bases, with 18 bases between them. Written as DNA, the CDR3 is TGCGCCAGCAGTTTGAATCCGAGGGGAGACTCTGGAAACACCATATATTTT. Its protein is CASSLNPRGDSGNTIYF.

The chain combines TRBV19 with TRBJ2-1, with TRBD1 matching over 8 bases. Germline values: CDR1 LNHDA, CDR2 SQIVND (reference sequence). This CDR3 has 16 amino acids. The V and J ends lost 10 bases and 13 bases, in that order; junction bases with no gene match: 24. This CDR3 is CATRGWGDKQGEAQFF. CDR3 DNA: TGTGCCACCAGGGGGTGGGGGGACAAACAGGGGGAGGCCCAGTTCTTC.